The rows below give T cell receptor beta chains drawn from one sample of a study of vaccination effects on CD4 cells after COVID-19. These TCRs' antigens remain unknown. Libraries were prepared by immunoSEQ multiplex PCR; TCRdb keeps only in-frame clonotypes and omits some of them. The data show some 70,000 clones, roughly 80% seen once. This specimen was CD4+ T cells from PBMCs cultured with SARS-CoV-2 spike peptides, taken before COVID-19 vaccination. The receptors were sampled from a human donor who received a COVID-19 vaccine. Both conserved end residues are part of each CDR3. The D gene is left open where the match is weak. Rows may omit the clone size; those that give it use once, few, many or a size class.

V	D	size	J	CDR3	DNA
TRBV23-1	.	.	TRBJ1-4	CASSLDQGEGEDEKLFF	TGCGCCAGCAGCCTCGATCAGGGTGAAGGGGAGGATGAAAAACTGTTTTTT
TRBV2	.	few	TRBJ1-5	CASSDEGRQPQHF	TGTGCCAGCAGTGATGAGGGTAGGCAGCCCCAGCATTTT
TRBV2	.	few	TRBJ1-1	CASSETGTTRAFF	TGTGCCAGCAGTGAAACCGGGACTACCAGGGCTTTCTTT
TRBV2	.	.	TRBJ1-1	CASSDTFLGIAEAFF	TGTGCCAGCAGTGACACCTTTCTGGGGATTGCTGAAGCTTTCTTT
TRBV18	.	.	TRBJ1-2	CASSLNQGSYGYTF	TGTGCCAGCTCACTTAATCAGGGGAGCTATGGCTACACCTTC
TRBV2	.	.	TRBJ2-5	CASSEALGEGTQYF	TGTGCCAGCAGTGAAGCGCTTGGAGAGGGGACCCAGTACTTC
TRBV6-1	.	few	TRBJ2-2	CASSERYGQNTGELFF	TGTGCCAGCAGCGAACGATATGGACAGAACACCGGGGAGCTGTTTTTT
TRBV7-9	TRBD2	.	TRBJ2-3	CASSLAAGADTQYF	TGTGCCAGCAGCTTAGCGGCGGGGGCAGATACGCAGTATTTT
TRBV9	TRBD1	.	TRBJ1-6	CASSGQGSNSPLHF	TGTGCCAGCAGCGGACAGGGAAGTAATTCACCCCTCCACTTT
TRBV11-2	.	.	TRBJ1-2	CASSLVGTGTNYGYTF	TGTGCCAGCAGCTTAGTTGGTACAGGGACTAACTATGGCTACACCTTC
TRBV19	.	.	TRBJ2-5	CASSDNSKETQYF	TGTGCCAGTAGCGACAACTCGAAAGAGACCCAGTACTTC
TRBV4-3	.	.	TRBJ2-3	CASSQEQRDTQYF	TGCGCCAGCAGCCAAGAGCAGAGGGATACGCAGTATTTT
TRBV27	.	.	TRBJ2-3	CASRLMSSNTQYF	TGTGCCAGCAGACTTATGTCTAGTAATACGCAGTATTTT
TRBV15	.	few	TRBJ1-3	CATSRGGPGNTIYF	TGTGCCACCAGCAGAGGTGGGCCTGGAAACACCATATATTTT
TRBV9	.	once	TRBJ2-3	CASSTSPTTDTQYF	TGTGCCAGCAGCACTAGCCCAACCACAGATACGCAGTATTTT
TRBV3-1/TRBV3-2	.	.	TRBJ1-1	CASQPSNTEAFF	TGTGCCAGCCAGCCCTCGAACACTGAAGCTTTCTTT
TRBV6-5	TRBD1	.	TRBJ2-4	CASSSQGAKNIQYF	TGTGCCAGCAGTTCACAGGGGGCCAAAAACATTCAGTACTTC
TRBV5-8	TRBD1	few	TRBJ2-3	CASSLQGIITDTQYF	TGTGCCAGCAGCCTACAGGGGATAATCACAGATACGCAGTATTTT
TRBV18	.	.	TRBJ1-2	CASTPGGQATYGYTF	TGTGCCAGCACCCCGGGGGGACAAGCAACGTATGGCTACACCTTC
TRBV10-3	.	.	TRBJ1-4	CAISEGQGFNEKLFF	TGTGCCATCAGTGAGGGGCAGGGTTTTAATGAAAAACTGTTTTTT
TRBV29-1	TRBD1	.	TRBJ2-2	CSVLTGGTGELFF	TGCAGCGTCCTCACAGGGGGCACCGGGGAGCTGTTTTTT